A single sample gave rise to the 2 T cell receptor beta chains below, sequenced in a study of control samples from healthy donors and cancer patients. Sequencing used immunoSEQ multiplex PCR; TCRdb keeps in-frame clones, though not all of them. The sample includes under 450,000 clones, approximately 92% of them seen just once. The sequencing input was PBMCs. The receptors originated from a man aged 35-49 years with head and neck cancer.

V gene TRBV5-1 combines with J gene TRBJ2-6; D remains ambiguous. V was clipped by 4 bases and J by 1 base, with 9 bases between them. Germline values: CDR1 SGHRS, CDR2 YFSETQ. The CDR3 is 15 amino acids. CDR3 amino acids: CASSALPSGANVLTF. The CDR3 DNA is TGCGCCAGCAGCGCCCTACCTTCTGGGGCCAACGTCCTGACTTTC.

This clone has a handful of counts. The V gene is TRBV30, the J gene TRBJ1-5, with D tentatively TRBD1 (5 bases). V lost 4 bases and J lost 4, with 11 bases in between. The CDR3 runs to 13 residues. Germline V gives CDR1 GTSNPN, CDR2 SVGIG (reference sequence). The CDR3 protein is CAWMEGQNQPQHF. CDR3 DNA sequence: TGTGCCTGGATGGAGGGGCAAAATCAGCCCCAGCATTTT.